Reported below is one T cell receptor beta chain. Its matching antigen is unknown. The V gene's germline CDR1 is SEHNR and CDR2 FQNEAQ (reference sequence). The length of the CDR3 is 14 residues. UMIs with a 6-nucleotide sample barcode were added by template switching. TCRdb reprocessed the 5' RACE reads, with one entry per CDR3 protein and no DNA. This sample contains over 110,000 distinct CDR3 sequences. Unsorted whole blood yielded the total RNA, with T cells left unselected. This sample is drawn from a study of monozygotic twins with inflammatory bowel disease. Findings and caveats of the study: It was observed that concordant and discordant twins did not differ in repertoire similarity, possibly given limited power.

The gene calls are TRBV7-9 and TRBJ1-5; no DNA is available, so the TRBD1 call from TCRdb remains unchecked. This TCR was sampled from a human donor with ulcerative colitis or Crohn's disease, or a healthy co-twin of an affected twin (not recorded which). Specimen: blood. CDR3 sequence: CASSSGPQSQPQHF.